The next 13 T cell receptor beta chains were all read from a single sample in a study of tumor-infiltrating lymphocytes in primary liver carcinoma. Germline DNA was also extracted, and blood RNA derived from unsorted whole blood. Total RNA (roughly 530 ng) served as template for TCR beta cDNA synthesis primed by a constant-region primer. Employing slightly modified ARM-PCR, three nested multiplex PCR rounds were run, and these gave rise to the TCR beta libraries. It was with TRBV1-TRBV30 forward primers and a C-beta reverse primer that the first two PCR rounds were run, at roughly 10 cycles each. MiXCR, applied by TCRdb to the multiplex PCR reads, yields one record per CDR3 protein. The repertoire holds about 300,000 distinct CDR3 sequences, with less than 75% as singletons. The sequencing sample was made of peripheral blood. The receptors originated from a man between 40 and 49 years old with primary liver carcinoma and hepatitis B virus infection.

In regard to this clonotype: Relative to the germline gene, one junction end is altered; a read error may explain this. The gene calls are TRBV7-9 and TRBJ1-2; D may be TRBD1 (5 bases). The CDR3 consists of 14 residues. Germline CDR1 SEHNR, CDR2 FQNEAQ (reference sequence). The CDR3 region is CAGSTSGGELGYTF. CDR3 nucleotides: TGTGCCGGCAGCACATCTGGGGGAGAGCTGGGCTACACATTC.

There are a few counts of this clonotype. The rearrangement uses TRBV13 and TRBJ1-2; weak D call: TRBD1 (6 bases). V lost 5 bases and J lost 4, with 20 bases in between. The germline V gene has CDR1 PRHDT and CDR2 FYEKMQ (reference sequence). The CDR3 sequence is 16 residues long. Here the CDR3 DNA reads TGTGCCAGCAGCCCACAAGGGGGGGGCTGGCTCTATGGCTACACCTTC. This encodes CASSPQGGGWLYGYTF.

The chain employs TRBV11-2 and TRBJ2-3; TRBD1 matches 7 bases. The J segment lost 2 bases and the V segment lost 5 bases, leaving 4 bases of the junction unmatched. The germline CDR1 and CDR2 sequences are SGHAT and FQNNGV. The CDR3 has 14 amino acids. The DNA of the CDR3 is TGTGCCAGCAGCAAAGGACAGGCCACAGATACGCAGTATTTT. Translating gives CASSKGQATDTQYF.

This clonotype was seen a handful of times. This sequence joins TRBV24-1 and TRBJ2-2; TRBD1 matches at 9 bases. The germline CDR1 and CDR2 sequences are KGHDR and SFDVKD. The CDR3 runs to 16 residues. Trimming removed 4 bases from V and 6 bases from J; junction bases left unmatched: 8. CDR3 in DNA: TGTGCCACCAGTGAACCCGGACAGGGGAGGGCCGGGGAGCTGTTTTTT. Its protein product is CATSEPGQGRAGELFF.

Worth noting for this clonotype: A much larger clone lies one base from this, so it may be a read error. The chain recombines TRBV10-3 with TRBJ2-4, with a weak D call TRBD1 (6 bases). This CDR3 contains 15 residues. Germline V gene lookup returns CDR1 ENHRY and CDR2 SYGVKD. Trimming cost V 10 bases and J 0 bases, with 16 bases left between them. Here the CDR3 DNA reads TGTGCCAACTTAGACAGCAGGGGAGCCAAAAACATTCAGTACTTC. Protein sequence: CANLDSRGAKNIQYF.

About this clonotype itself: This may stem from a read error, because a much larger clone lies one nucleotide away. This chain joins TRBV4-1 and TRBJ2-2, with D uncertain. Germline loops: CDR1 MGHRA, CDR2 YSYEKL. The V gene lost 3 bases and the J gene lost 7 bases, with 15 bases spanning the gap. CDR3 size: 15 residues. The DNA for the CDR3 is TGCGCCAGCAGCCAGCCCGACCGGGCTATCGGGGAGCTGTTTTTT. Amino acid sequence: CASSQPDRAIGELFF.

This clonotype was picked up a small number of times. The rearrangement uses TRBV5-1 and TRBJ2-5, with a possible D match to TRBD1 (5 bases). This CDR3 is built from 15 residues. V dropped 1 base and J dropped 1 base, with 11 bases sitting between them. CDR1 and CDR2 (germline): SGHRS, YFSETQ. The CDR3 DNA is TGCGCCAGCAGCTTGTGGCAGGGCATCCAAGAGACCCAGTACTTC. Residues: CASSLWQGIQETQYF.

The chain combines TRBV6-5 with TRBJ2-7, with 8 bases aligning to TRBD1. Unmatched junction bases numbered 11, after V lost 6 bases and J lost 13 bases. The CDR3 contains 12 residues. Germline assignment: CDR1 MNHEY and CDR2 SVGAGI. The CDR3 nucleotides are TGTGCCAGCAGCCAGGGGGCCTACGGGCAATACTTC. This translates into CASSQGAYGQYF.

Regarding this clonotype: This is likely a read error, given that the CDR3 carries no conserved phenylalanine or tryptophan at its end. V usage is TRBV6-2 or TRBV6-3 and J usage is TRBJ2-1; D perhaps matches TRBD2 (7 bases). Germline assignment: CDR1 MNHEY and CDR2 SVGEGT. This CDR3 has 16 residues. CDR3 residues: CASSYVAGSGGNEQFL. CDR3 coding DNA: TGTGCCAGCAGTTACGTCGCGGGATCGGGGGGCAATGAACAGTTCCTC.

A word on this clonotype: A single base separates this from a much larger clone, so it may be a read error. The chain has TRBV29-1 and TRBJ2-1; TRBD2 agrees at 7 bases. The CDR3 totals 13 residues. The germline V gene encodes CDR1 SQVTM and CDR2 ANQGSEA. V lost 8 bases and J lost 8; bases outside the gene matches: 12. The CDR3 bases are TGCAGCTTAACTAGCGACCTTTACGATGAGCAGTTCTTC. It is translated as CSLTSDLYDEQFF.

V gene TRBV6-6 combines with J gene TRBJ2-5; no clear D gene. Germline V gene data show CDR1 as MNHNY and CDR2 as SVGAGI (reference sequence). V lost 6 bases and J 1 base, leaving 12 bases between the germline ends. This CDR3 is built from 14 residues. The CDR3 sequence is CASSRQAGQETQYF. As DNA, the CDR3 is TGTGCCAGCAGCCGACAAGCAGGCCAAGAGACCCAGTACTTC.

Note on this clonotype: This clone may be a read error of a much larger clone one base away. This sequence joins TRBV4-1 and TRBJ2-7; D is possibly TRBD1 (6 bases). Germline V gene data show CDR1 as MGHRA and CDR2 as YSYEKL. The CDR3 spans 16 residues. The CDR3 DNA reads as TGCGCCAGCATCCAAGGGGACAAGTCGCCTTGGCGCGAGCAGTACTTC. The encoded protein is CASIQGDKSPWREQYF.

Concerning this clonotype itself: An end of the junction does not agree with germline; a read error may underlie this. V gene TRBV29-1 combines with J gene TRBJ1-1, with TRBD1 matching over 9 bases. CDR1 is SQVTM and CDR2 is ANQGSEA in the germline V gene. This CDR3 has 15 residues. The CDR3: CSGTGGWGMNTDALF. DNA for the CDR3: TGCAGCGGTACAGGGGGCTGGGGGATGAACACTGATGCTCTCTTT.